Included here is one TCR beta chain sequence, with context. Its antigen is still unknown. No per-base quality is available; no much larger clone lies one base away. The entry originates in a study of technical replicates of blood from a few donors (dated by TCRdb to 2015 to 2018). Library method: the immunoSEQ multiplex PCR assay. Not all clones reach the TCRdb copy of this immuneACCESS table, which keeps in-frame sequences only. Checked studies attribute under half of the gap to unresolved V genes and leave the rest unexplained. Present in this sample are roughly 59,000 clones, around 85% of which were seen just once. Clones ranked in the top ten supply approximately 5.4% of the sample. The V end gives up 8 bases and the J end 7 bases, leaving 11 bases in the junction not matched to a gene. The germline V gene specifies SNHLY as CDR1 and FYNNEI as CDR2. The CDR3 sequence holds 13 residues, the cysteine and phenylalanine included. Only CDR3 DNA is held: 39 bases, read in frame from base 1.

Material: PBMCs. The sequence came from a human donor in good health. Some clones in this sample may be carry-over from other donors' samples. The chain is encoded by TRBV2 joined to TRBJ2-7; the central 7 bases match TRBD1. The nucleotides are TGTGCCAGCGACAAATTGGCAGGGGGAGAGCAGTACTTC. This sequence encodes CASDKLAGGEQYF.